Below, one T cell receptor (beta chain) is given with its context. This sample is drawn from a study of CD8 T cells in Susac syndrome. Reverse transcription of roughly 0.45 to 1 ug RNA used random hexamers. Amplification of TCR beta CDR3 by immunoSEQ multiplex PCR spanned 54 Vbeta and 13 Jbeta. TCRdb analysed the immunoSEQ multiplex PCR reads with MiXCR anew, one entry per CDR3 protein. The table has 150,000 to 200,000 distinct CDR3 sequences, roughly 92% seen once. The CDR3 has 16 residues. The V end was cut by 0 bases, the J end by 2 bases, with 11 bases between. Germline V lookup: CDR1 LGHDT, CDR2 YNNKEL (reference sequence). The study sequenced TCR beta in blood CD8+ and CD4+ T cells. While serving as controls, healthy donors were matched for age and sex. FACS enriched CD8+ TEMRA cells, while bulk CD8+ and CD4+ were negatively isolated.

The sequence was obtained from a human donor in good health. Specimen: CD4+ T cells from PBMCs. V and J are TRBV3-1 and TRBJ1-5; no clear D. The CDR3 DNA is TGTGCCAGCAGCCAAGAGAACAGCAAGGGCAATCAGCCCCAGCATTTT. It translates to CASSQENSKGNQPQHF.